This TCR beta chain was obtained from a study of identical twins. Study-wide results and caveats: In cord blood, abundant beta clonotypes had fewer insertions; memory showed no trend. Out-of-frame alpha sequences that twins shared showed excess low generation probability. A partial confounding effect on zero-insertion analyses could come from invariant MAIT and iNKT cells.

This clonotype was recorded a few times. The target antigen is unknown. One entry per CDR3 protein, called by TCRdb with MiXCR from the 5' RACE reads. Of hundreds of thousands of distinct CDR3 sequences listed, around 8.3% are singletons. In every case, the donor was a healthy Caucasian. The germline V gene has CDR1 DFQATT and CDR2 SNEGSKA (reference sequence). Trimming pared 1 base from V and 3 bases from J, leaving 15 bases between. The CDR3 consists of 15 residues. The same specimen was also included in a second study, on yellow fever vaccine responses in identical twins.

The sequence came from a woman younger than 35 in good health. The chain carries TRBV20-1 and TRBJ2-5; no definite D call. Input material: PBMCs. The DNA of the CDR3 is TGCAGTGCTAGAGTCTCCCCCGACATAAAAGAGACCCAGTACTTC. Encoded protein: CSARVSPDIKETQYF.